One sample yielded the 16 T cell receptor beta chains listed below, sequenced in a study of tumor-infiltrating lymphocytes in primary liver carcinoma. Both blood RNA, taken from unsorted whole blood, and germline DNA were extracted. Constant-region priming of approximately 500 ng total RNA yielded TCR beta cDNA. Employing slightly modified ARM-PCR, three nested multiplex PCR rounds were run, and these gave rise to the TCR beta libraries. TRBV1-TRBV30 forward primers paired with a C-beta reverse primer drove the first two PCR rounds, 10 cycles each. TCRdb independently ran MiXCR on the multiplex PCR reads; one entry per CDR3 protein. The repertoire holds about 210,000 distinct CDR3 sequences, with less than 70% as singletons. The specimen sequenced was peripheral blood. These receptors were taken from a woman between 55 and 75 years old with primary liver carcinoma and hepatitis B virus infection.

The chain carries TRBV29-1 and TRBJ2-3; the D is unclear. V was shortened by 7 bases and J by 4 bases, with 15 bases between the two germline ends. This CDR3 is built from 13 residues. Germline assignment: CDR1 SQVTM and CDR2 ANQGSEA. The chain's CDR3 is CSARRCLPDTQYF. The CDR3 bases are TGCAGCGCCAGACGGTGTCTCCCAGATACGCAGTATTTT.

As concerns this clonotype: Since the CDR3 does not end with the conserved phenylalanine or tryptophan, this likely comes from a read error. The rearrangement uses TRBV11-3 and TRBJ2-7, with D possibly TRBD2 on 5 matching bases. Per the germline V gene, CDR1 is SGHNT and CDR2 is YENEEA. CDR3 size: 13 residues. The V gene lost 0 bases and the J gene lost 9 bases, with 12 bases spanning the gap. DNA of the CDR3: TGTGCCAGCAGCTTAGATCCCCCAAGCGGGCAGTACTCC. It yields the protein CASSLDPPSGQYS.

In this sample, this clonotype turned up a few times. The chain uses TRBV28 and TRBJ2-3; no definite D call. Germline V gene data show CDR1 as MDHEN and CDR2 as SYDVKM. V lost 6 bases and J 9 bases, leaving 16 bases between the germline ends. The CDR3 spans 13 residues. CDR3 protein: CASSPTTPPTQYF. The CDR3 nucleotides are TGTGCCAGCAGCCCGACGACCCCTCCCACGCAGTATTTT.

As for this clonotype: One junction end does not reproduce the germline sequence, and a read error may be involved. This chain uses TRBV11-2 with TRBJ2-7; 9 nucleotides line up with TRBD1. Germline V lookup: CDR1 SGHAT, CDR2 FQNNGV. The CDR3 has 15 amino acids. CDR3 sequence (DNA): TGTGCCGGCAGCTTAGAGGGGACAGGGCACAACGAGCAGTACTTC. Encoded protein: CAGSLEGTGHNEQYF. The full variable domain, in which reference TRBV11-2 and TRBJ2-7 provide the parts outside the CDR3, is EAGVAQSPRYKIIEKRQSVAFWCNPISGHATLYWYQQILGQGPKLLIQFQNNGVVDDSQLPKDRFSAERLKGVDSTLKIQPAKLEDSAVYLCAGSLEGTGHNEQYFGPGTRLTVT.

In this sample, this clonotype turned up many times. This CDR3 reads CASTQRGVNIQYF. The CDR3 DNA follows: TGTGCCAGCACCCAGAGAGGGGTAAACATTCAGTACTTC. This chain uses TRBV6-6 with TRBJ2-4; either TRBD1 or TRBD2 may fit D (5 bases each). Germline V gene lookup returns CDR1 MNHNY and CDR2 SVGAGI (reference sequence). The germline V and J ends were trimmed by 7 bases and 6 bases, with 13 bases remaining between them. The CDR3 consists of 13 residues.

In regard to this clonotype: One junction end does not reproduce the germline sequence, and a read error may be involved. The chain links TRBV12-3 or TRBV12-4 to TRBJ1-3; D unclear. The CDR3 has 12 amino acids. CDR3 DNA: TGTGCCAGCAGTCAGGTGGGAAACATCATATATTTT. Translation: CASSQVGNIIYF.

In regard to this clonotype: Because the CDR3 is missing its conserved closing phenylalanine or tryptophan, this is likely a read error. The rearrangement joins TRBV12-5 to TRBJ2-2; no firm D call. The CDR3 is 12 amino acids. V was trimmed by 4 bases and J by 5 bases, leaving 5 bases between them. From germline, CDR1 is LGHNT and CDR2 FRNRAP. The CDR3 loop reads CASGYNTGELFY. The CDR3 DNA reads TGTGCTAGTGGTTATAATACCGGGGAGCTGTTTTAT.

A remark on this clonotype: The CDR3 carries no conserved terminal phenylalanine or tryptophan, so it likely arises from a read error. V is TRBV11-2 and J is TRBJ2-7; 7 nucleotides match TRBD2. The length of the CDR3 is 18 residues. After removal of 0 bases from V and 5 bases from J, the junction contained 16 bases not matched to a gene. Germline CDR1 SGHAT, CDR2 FQNNGV. As DNA, the CDR3 is TGTGCCAGCAGCTTAGATTGGGTCAGTTTAGCGGGTCCCCACGAGCAGTACCTC. Protein sequence: CASSLDWVSLAGPHEQYL.

This chain connects TRBV14 to TRBJ2-6; no definite D call. Trimming shortened V by 2 bases and J by 2 bases, and 7 bases separated the two germline ends. Per germline, CDR1 SGHDN and CDR2 FVKESK. The CDR3 spans 15 residues. The CDR3 is CASSQTLTGANVLTF. CDR3 in DNA: TGTGCCAGCAGCCAAACTCTAACTGGGGCCAACGTCCTGACTTTC.

This clonotype was counted many times. CDR3 sequence (DNA): TGTGCCAGCAGCGTATCAACAGGAGTTGGAGAGACCCAGTACTTC. It yields the protein CASSVSTGVGETQYF. The chain carries TRBV11-2 and TRBJ2-5; perhaps TRBD1 as D (5 bases). Trimming removed 5 bases from V and 4 bases from J, with 17 bases in between. This CDR3 has 15 amino acids. Germline assignment: CDR1 SGHAT and CDR2 FQNNGV.

A remark on this clonotype: One base away lies a much larger clone, so this may be a sequencing read error. The chain employs TRBV6-5 and TRBJ1-2; D perhaps matches TRBD1 (6 bases). This CDR3 comprises 12 residues. Germline lookup yields CDR1 MNHEY and CDR2 SVGAGI. V shed 6 bases and J shed 10 bases, with 15 bases lying between them. CDR3 region: CASRPCGGAYTF. The DNA of the CDR3 is TGTGCCAGCAGACCGTGTGGGGGGGCCTACACCTTC.

This clonotype has only a few counts. The CDR3 loop reads CASSLVPVGLTGELFF. The CDR3 DNA follows: TGTGCCAGCAGCTTAGTTCCGGTGGGCCTCACCGGGGAGCTGTTTTTT. The genes are TRBV7-9 and TRBJ2-2; D gene ambiguous. The V gene lost 1 base and the J gene lost 4 bases, with 13 bases spanning the gap. This CDR3 comprises 16 residues. From germline, CDR1 is SEHNR and CDR2 FQNEAQ (reference sequence).

The V gene is TRBV28, the J gene TRBJ2-1; 9 bases map to TRBD1. The length of the CDR3 is 16 residues. Trimming removed 4 bases from V and 9 bases from J; junction bases left unmatched: 13. The germline V gene has CDR1 MDHEN and CDR2 SYDVKM. CDR3: CASSSGTGGLDIEQFF. CDR3 coding DNA: TGTGCCAGCAGTTCCGGAACAGGGGGCCTGGATATTGAGCAGTTCTTC.

V is TRBV6-5 and J is TRBJ1-2, with D uncertain. The CDR3 contains 15 residues. V lost 5 bases and J 4 bases, leaving 17 bases between the germline ends. Germline CDR1 is MNHEY and CDR2 is SVGAGI. The CDR3 nucleotides read TGTGCCAGCAGTGCCCTACTCGACGGCTCCTATGGCTACACCTTC. Its protein product is CASSALLDGSYGYTF.

This clonotype was detected ten times or more. The chain is built from TRBV6-2 or TRBV6-3 and TRBJ2-1; no definite D call. Germline assignment: CDR1 MNHEY and CDR2 SVGEGT. Trimming shortened V by 6 bases and J by 1 base, and 13 bases separated the two germline ends. This CDR3 has 15 residues. CDR3 in DNA: TGTGCCAGCAGGGGTAGTACCCGGTCCTACAATGAGCAGTTCTTC. Its protein product is CASRGSTRSYNEQFF.

Of note for this clonotype: Given a much more abundant clone one base away, this may be a read error. The rearrangement joins TRBV4-1 to TRBJ1-5; D is unresolved. The CDR3 extends over 16 amino acids. In germline, CDR1 is MGHRA, CDR2 YSYEKL. The CDR3 nucleotides read TGCGCCAGCAGCCAGTTCATGACCGTTAGCAATCAGCCCCAGCTTTTT. It yields the protein CASSQFMTVSNQPQLF.